This TCR beta chain was obtained from a study of blood T cell repertoires in COVID-19. Whole-study context: Both acute and convalescent COVID-19 samples were obtained from the United States, Italy and Spain. T cells, B-cell-depleted T cells, or PBMCs provided the cDNA or gDNA that served as material.

In the authors' workflow: Counts of nucleated cells, estimated from reference gene primer amplification, were obtained. Sequencing was performed with immunoSEQ multiplex PCR; in TCRdb, only in-frame clones are kept and a portion is missing. The V and J calls and clone size are taken from that table; D and trimming were inferred from the DNA. The sample holds more than 110,000 clones, less than 85% seen once. This CDR3 has 15 amino acids. The ends lost 7 bases at V and 2 bases at J; junction bases unmatched: 8. Per the germline V gene, CDR1 is SGHTA and CDR2 is FQGNSA. The TCR was taken from a human donor in a cohort sampled during active COVID-19. Sequencing was carried out using peripheral blood. This chain links TRBV7-2 with TRBJ2-7, with 10 bases identical to TRBD2. The CDR3 DNA reads as TGTGCCAGCACCCCCGAGCGGGGGGGCCCCTACGAGCAGTACTTC. Residues: CASTPERGGPYEQYF.